This TCR beta chain came from a study of CD8 T cells in ankylosing spondylitis. TCRdb analysed the 5' RACE reads with MiXCR anew, one entry per CDR3 protein. The sample holds 50,000 to 70,000 distinct CDR3 sequences, 6% to 8% seen once. Sequenced: synovial fluid, either unsorted or a sorted T cell fraction (not recorded which). The receptor's source is a male donor with ankylosing spondylitis.

The CDR3 bases are TGCGCCAGCAGCCGGGACACAGGTCGAAATTCACCCCTCCACTTT. Its protein is CASSRDTGRNSPLHF. V is TRBV5-1 and J is TRBJ1-6; TRBD1 might be the D (6 bases). The CDR3 runs to 15 residues. Germline CDR1 reads SGHRS; CDR2 reads YFSETQ. The ends were cut back, 4 bases at V and 7 bases at J, with 15 bases in the middle.